The 25 T cell receptor beta chains below come from one sample, sequenced in a study of breast tumors, draining lymph nodes, adjacent tissues (dated by TCRdb to about 2016). Lymph node samples were obtained from the axillary draining lymph nodes of breast cancer patients. Receptor amplification or capture employed multiplex PCR. Sequencing relied on an Illumina HiSeq 2000. TCRdb passed the public sequencing reads through fastp at Q25 and MiXCR, retaining productive beta sequences. A single entry per CDR3 protein holds the most common genes and DNA from its merged rows. This sample gives about 140,000 distinct CDR3 sequences in total; about 22% of them show up just once. Roughly 2.8% of the sample is in the top ten clones. Input material: axillary lymph node tissue. The receptors were gathered from a female donor with breast cancer. Some clones in this sample may be carry-over from other donors' samples.

The chain has TRBV29-1 and TRBJ2-7; 12 nucleotides line up with TRBD2. CDR1 and CDR2 (germline): SQVTM, ANQGSEA. V lost 5 bases to trimming and J lost 2 bases; unmatched junction nucleotides: 7. The CDR3 spans 15 residues. Here the CDR3 DNA reads TGCAGCGTTTCTAGCGGGAGGGACCCCACCTACGAGCAGTACTTC. Translated: CSVSSGRDPTYEQYF.

In this sample, this clonotype turned up many times. The chain couples TRBV2 to TRBJ2-3, with TRBD1 matching over 7 bases. Germline V gene sequence: CDR1 SNHLY, CDR2 FYNNEI. V was pared by 8 bases and J by 2 bases, with 10 bases of the junction left unmatched. The CDR3 has 15 residues. As DNA, the CDR3 is TGTGCCAGCCGCCCCGACAGGGTCCCCACAGATACGCAGTATTTT. Protein: CASRPDRVPTDTQYF.

This clonotype was counted at least ten times. The rearrangement uses TRBV6-1 and TRBJ2-1; TRBD1 or TRBD2 may be the D gene (5 bases each). Trimming stripped 7 bases from V and 6 bases from J, with 13 bases between. The CDR3 is 13 amino acids. Germline CDR1 and CDR2: MNHNS and SASEGT. The CDR3 sequence is CASKSGTINEQFF. The CDR3 DNA reads as TGTGCCAGCAAATCCGGGACGATCAATGAGCAGTTCTTC.

At least ten counts were recorded for this clonotype. CDR3 DNA sequence: TGCAGTGCTAGGTCCATAGCGGGAGGATCCTACGAGCAGTACTTC. It codes for CSARSIAGGSYEQYF. The genes are TRBV20-1 and TRBJ2-7, with TRBD2 matching over 10 bases. The germline V gene has CDR1 DFQATT and CDR2 SNEGSKA (reference sequence). This CDR3 is built from 15 residues. Unmatched junction bases numbered 6, after V lost 3 bases and J lost 1 base.

This clonotype was counted once. A read error may explain this, as a much larger clone is one base away. No conserved phenylalanine or tryptophan is present at the end of the CDR3, so a read error is the likely explanation. This chain connects TRBV20-1 to TRBJ2-7, with 9 bases aligning to TRBD2. CDR3 length: 12 residues. The germline V gene has CDR1 DFQATT and CDR2 SNEGSKA (reference sequence). With V trimmed by 3 bases and J by 3 bases, 0 bases remained unmatched. The CDR3: CSASSGGYEQYL. In nucleotides, the CDR3 is TGCAGTGCTAGTAGCGGGGGCTACGAGCAGTACCTC.

CDR3 region: CASRNDRGVGETQYF. CDR3 in DNA: TGTGCCAGCAGAAATGACAGGGGGGTCGGGGAGACCCAGTACTTC. The chain carries TRBV7-2 and TRBJ2-5, with 9 positions matching TRBD1. Germline V gene data show CDR1 as SGHTA and CDR2 as FQGNSA. This CDR3 comprises 15 residues. With 6 bases clipped from V and 5 bases from J, the junction kept 10 bases outside the gene matches.

This clonotype is deemed medium-sized. The chain links TRBV20-1 to TRBJ2-3; 12 nucleotides line up with TRBD2. The V gene's germline CDR1 is DFQATT and CDR2 SNEGSKA (reference sequence). CDR3 length equals 20 residues. The V segment lost 4 bases and the J segment 0 bases; nucleotides outside the gene matches: 17. As DNA, the CDR3 is TGCAGTGCTACGGGACTAGCGGGCCGAGAAACCATAATAAGCACAGATACGCAGTATTTT. As protein: CSATGLAGRETIISTDTQYF.

Notes on this clonotype: No conserved phenylalanine or tryptophan is present at the end of the CDR3, so a read error is the likely explanation. V is TRBV20-1 and J is TRBJ2-5; TRBD1 agrees at 11 bases. Trimming at V came to 5 bases and at J to 5 bases, leaving 7 bases not matched to a gene. CDR1 is DFQATT and CDR2 is SNEGSKA in the germline V gene (reference sequence). This CDR3 comprises 14 residues. CDR3 DNA: TGCAGTGCTCCGGACAGGGGGCACAGGGAGACCCAGTACTCC. It translates to CSAPDRGHRETQYS.

The chain joins TRBV24-1 to TRBJ2-3; possibly TRBD1 for D (5 bases). Germline V gives CDR1 KGHDR, CDR2 SFDVKD. Trimming pared 2 bases from V and 4 bases from J, leaving 9 bases between. The CDR3 extends over 14 amino acids. CDR3 loop: CATSDSTASDTQYF. CDR3 coding DNA: TGTGCCACCAGTGATTCGACAGCTTCAGATACGCAGTATTTT.

This clonotype was recorded at least ten times. The chain combines TRBV5-1 with TRBJ1-2; possibly TRBD1 for D (5 bases). CDR3 size: 14 residues. The germline V gene encodes CDR1 SGHRS and CDR2 YFSETQ. The ends were cut back, 4 bases at V and 2 bases at J, with 12 bases in the middle. The CDR3: CASSPGPTNYGYTF. DNA for the CDR3: TGCGCCAGCAGCCCGGGACCAACGAACTATGGCTACACCTTC. The whole variable domain, filled in from reference TRBV5-1 and TRBJ1-2, reads KAGVTQTPRYLIKTRGQQVTLSCSPISGHRSVSWYQQTPGQGLQFLFEYFSETQRNKGNFPGRFSGRQFSNSRSEMNVSTLELGDSALYLCASSPGPTNYGYTFGSGTRLTVV.

This clonotype was counted many times. The chain has TRBV7-8 and TRBJ2-7; 13 positions match TRBD2. CDR3 length equals 15 residues. J gave up 7 bases and V 5 bases, and 8 bases lay outside the gene matches. Germline lookup yields CDR1 SGHVS and CDR2 FQNEAQ. In DNA, the CDR3 is TGTGCCAGCAGCCCCGGGACTAGCGGGACCTGGGAGCAGTACTTC. Translated, it gives CASSPGTSGTWEQYF.

Only one count was recorded for this clonotype. The chain carries TRBV4-3 and TRBJ2-7, with 9 bases aligning to TRBD1. This CDR3 has 15 amino acids. The germline gives CDR1 LGHNA, CDR2 YSLEER. With V trimmed by 1 base and J by 4 bases, 5 bases remained unmatched. In DNA form, the CDR3 reads TGCGCCAGCAGCCAAGGCAGGACAGGGGAATACGAGCAGTACTTC. Encoded protein: CASSQGRTGEYEQYF.

This clonotype was seen repeatedly, ten times or more. The chain links TRBV10-1 to TRBJ2-5; 7 bases match TRBD2. Losses at the gene ends were 1 base for V and 3 bases for J; bases not matched to a gene: 8. The germline V gene encodes CDR1 WNHNN and CDR2 SYGVQD (reference sequence). This CDR3 comprises 16 residues. In nucleotides, the CDR3 is TGCGCCAGCAGTGAGTATGGTCAGAGCGGGAAAGAGACCCAGTACTTC. Translating it yields CASSEYGQSGKETQYF.

This clonotype appeared a single time. This may be a read error, as it is one base from a much larger clone. V gene TRBV12-3 or TRBV12-4 combines with J gene TRBJ2-1; tentatively, D is TRBD1 (6 bases). V gave up 8 bases and J gave up 9 bases, with 11 bases separating them. The CDR3 has 11 amino acids. CDR3 loop: CASGKGVEQFF. DNA of the CDR3: TGTGCCAGCGGTAAGGGGGTTGAGCAGTTCTTC.

The V and J genes are TRBV28 and TRBJ2-5, with 9 bases fitting TRBD2. CDR1 is MDHEN and CDR2 is SYDVKM in the germline V gene. V gave up 9 bases and J gave up 7 bases; unmatched junction bases: 12. This CDR3 region has 14 residues. CDR3 nucleotides: TGTGCCAGTAATGAGGCGGGGGGGCCCGGGACCCAGTACTTC. Protein sequence: CASNEAGGPGTQYF.

The rearrangement joins TRBV20-1 to TRBJ2-1; TRBD2 agrees at 8 bases. After removal of 3 bases from V and 9 bases from J, the junction contained 7 bases not matched to a gene. CDR3 length equals 13 residues. Germline assignment: CDR1 DFQATT and CDR2 SNEGSKA (reference sequence). CDR3 region: CSARSGSKGEQFF. The CDR3 DNA is TGCAGTGCTAGGAGCGGGAGTAAGGGTGAGCAGTTCTTC.

This chain joins TRBV7-9 and TRBJ2-5; TRBD2 aligns across 11 bases. This CDR3 is built from 15 residues. Unmatched junction bases numbered 4, after V lost 5 bases and J lost 2 bases. The germline V gene has CDR1 SEHNR and CDR2 FQNEAQ (reference sequence). The DNA of the CDR3 is TGTGCCAGCAGCCAGCGACTAGCGGGACAAGAGACCCAGTACTTC. Protein product: CASSQRLAGQETQYF.

The rearrangement links TRBV19 to TRBJ2-2; a possible D gene is TRBD2 (6 bases). V lost 9 bases and J lost 7, with 21 bases in between. This CDR3 has 15 amino acids. Germline-derived CDR1 and CDR2 are LNHDA and SQIVND (reference sequence). The CDR3 nucleotides are TGTGCCAGACCCGGGACTGGGACCTCGGGCGGGGAGCTGTTTTTT. It is translated as CARPGTGTSGGELFF.

This clonotype has at least ten counts. The J gene is TRBJ2-1, the V gene TRBV20-1; TRBD2 matches at 10 bases. Germline V gene lookup returns CDR1 DFQATT and CDR2 SNEGSKA (reference sequence). The CDR3 spans 18 residues. The V and J ends lost 0 bases and 2 bases, in that order; junction bases with no gene match: 10. CDR3 region: CSARDLSGRALTYNEQFF. The CDR3 region has the DNA TGCAGTGCTAGAGATCTCAGCGGGAGGGCCCTCACCTACAATGAGCAGTTCTTC.

This clonotype was found many times. V gene TRBV29-1 combines with J gene TRBJ2-7; the D call may be TRBD1 or TRBD2 (5 bases each). V dropped 7 bases and J dropped 5 bases, with 15 bases sitting between them. Germline V lookup: CDR1 SQVTM, CDR2 ANQGSEA. This CDR3 is built from 12 residues. The chain's CDR3 is CSALIGADEQYF. CDR3 DNA: TGCAGCGCCCTGATCGGGGCAGACGAGCAGTACTTC.

Notes on this clonotype: The junction differs from germline at one of its ends, possibly a read error. The J gene is TRBJ1-1, the V gene TRBV20-1; D gene ambiguous. Germline V gene sequence: CDR1 DFQATT, CDR2 SNEGSKA (reference sequence). The CDR3 sequence is 14 residues long. The CDR3: CSARSTRMNTEAFF. The CDR3 coding sequence is TGCAGTGCTAGAAGTACAAGAATGAACACTGAGGCTTTCTTT.

This clonotype showed up many times. V and J are TRBV7-9 and TRBJ2-1; 7 nucleotides match TRBD2. CDR3 length: 15 amino acids. Looked up from germline, CDR1 is SEHNR and CDR2 is FQNEAQ (reference sequence). Unmatched junction bases numbered 5, after V lost 5 bases and J lost 1 base. The CDR3 nucleotides read TGTGCCAGCAGCCCTCTCGGGGGGTCCTACAATGAGCAGTTCTTC. This sequence encodes CASSPLGGSYNEQFF.

Remarks on this clonotype: This could be a read error, since a much larger clone is one nucleotide away. In this CDR3 the conserved last residue, phenylalanine or tryptophan, is missing, so a read error is likely. The chain couples TRBV14 to TRBJ2-2; 7 bases map to TRBD1. J lost 5 bases, V lost 4 bases, and 4 bases had no gene match. This CDR3 spans 14 amino acids. In germline, CDR1 is SGHDN, CDR2 FVKESK. The DNA of the CDR3 is TGTGCCAGCAGCCCTCCGACAGGGACCGGGGAGCTGTTTTCT. Its protein product is CASSPPTGTGELFS.

This clonotype was seen ten or more times. The J gene is TRBJ1-6, the V gene TRBV12-3 or TRBV12-4; D not certain. Trimming stripped 8 bases from V and 7 bases from J, with 9 bases between. CDR3 length equals 12 residues. DNA for the CDR3: TGTGCCAGCGGCCCTGGGAATTCACCCCTCCACTTT. Translation gives CASGPGNSPLHF.

On this clonotype: Just one base apart from a much larger clone, this may be a read error. J is TRBJ2-1 and V is TRBV19; 7 bases fit TRBD1. CDR3 length: 14 residues. Germline V gives CDR1 LNHDA, CDR2 SQIVND (reference sequence). CDR3 DNA: TGTGACAGTATCGGGCAGGGGGCCTACAATGAGCAGTTCTTC. Translating it yields CDSIGQGAYNEQFF.